Each of the 10 T cell receptor beta chains below was sequenced from the same sample in a study of T-cell reconstitution after alpha-beta-depleted transplantation in children. As it was prepared, the TCRbeta library received unique molecular identifiers. From the PCR reads, TCRdb called clonotypes with MiXCR, one entry per CDR3 protein. The sample contains about 77,000 distinct CDR3 sequences, about a sixth of which appear only once. Source: PBMCs, mostly from graft donor cells, taken 360 days after TCRalphabeta/CD19-depleted stem cell transplant. The receptors were gathered from a male patient under 10 years old who had a stem cell transplant for acute lymphoblastic leukemia, so the T cells may come from the graft donor.

This clonotype appeared many times. For the CDR3, the DNA is TGTGCCAGCACCCCCATGGGGGGCCGCGAAGAGACCCAGTACTTC. Its protein product is CASTPMGGREETQYF. The chain carries TRBV9 and TRBJ2-5; D is tentatively TRBD1 or TRBD2 (6 bases each). This CDR3 comprises 15 residues. From germline, CDR1 is SGDLS and CDR2 YYNGEE. Trimming removed 6 bases from V and 3 bases from J, with 18 bases in between.

The chain joins TRBV10-2 to TRBJ2-3; tentative D call: TRBD2 (6 bases). Germline V lookup: CDR1 WSHSY, CDR2 SAAADI. This CDR3 comprises 15 residues. With 7 bases removed from V and 3 bases from J, the gap between germline ends came to 17 bases. This CDR3 is CASTRPGAATDTQYF. CDR3 in DNA: TGCGCCAGCACCCGCCCGGGAGCCGCAACAGATACGCAGTATTTT.

In its sample, this clonotype was seen a few times. The chain links TRBV11-1 to TRBJ2-7; the D is unclear. Germline V gene sequence: CDR1 SGHAT, CDR2 FQDESV (reference sequence). Trimming shortened V by 1 base and J by 4 bases, and 11 bases separated the two germline ends. The CDR3 covers 14 residues. CDR3 sequence: CASSLGQKYYEQYF. The CDR3 DNA reads as TGTGCCAGCAGCTTAGGGCAGAAATATTACGAGCAGTACTTC. Full variable domain (outside the CDR3, taken from reference TRBV11-1 and TRBJ2-7): EAEVAQSPRYKITEKSQAVAFWCDPISGHATLYWYRQILGQGPELLVQFQDESVVDDSQLPKDRFSAERLKGVDSTLKIQPAELGDSAMYLCASSLGQKYYEQYFGPGTRLTVT.

This clonotype occurred a few times. The rearrangement uses TRBV5-1 and TRBJ1-1, with D possibly TRBD1 on 5 matching bases. The CDR3 extends over 11 amino acids. V gave up 6 bases and J gave up 4 bases, with 7 bases separating them. Germline CDR1 and CDR2: SGHRS and YFSETQ. CDR3 bases: TGCGCCAGCACTGGGGCCACTGAAGCTTTCTTT. Amino acids: CASTGATEAFF. Full variable domain (rest looked up from reference TRBV5-1 and TRBJ1-1): KAGVTQTPRYLIKTRGQQVTLSCSPISGHRSVSWYQQTPGQGLQFLFEYFSETQRNKGNFPGRFSGRQFSNSRSEMNVSTLELGDSALYLCASTGATEAFFGQGTRLTVV.

The chain recombines TRBV5-1 with TRBJ2-5; the match to TRBD2 covers 10 bases. Germline V gives CDR1 SGHRS, CDR2 YFSETQ. V shed 3 bases, J shed 4 bases, and the junction held 6 bases outside the gene matches. This CDR3 is built from 15 residues. CDR3 in amino acids: CASSSGLADPETQYF. Written as DNA, the CDR3 is TGCGCCAGCAGCTCCGGACTAGCGGACCCAGAGACCCAGTACTTC.

J is TRBJ2-7 and V is TRBV10-3; D ambiguous. Germline CDR1 reads ENHRY; CDR2 reads SYGVKD. The V end lost 4 bases, the J end lost 3 bases, and 13 bases lay between the germline ends. The CDR3 is 14 residues long. The chain's CDR3 is CAISGHARNYEQYF. CDR3 in DNA: TGTGCCATCAGTGGCCACGCCCGAAACTACGAGCAGTACTTC.

V gene TRBV6-4 combines with J gene TRBJ1-3; no clear D. The CDR3 sequence is 13 residues long. Germline CDR1 MRHNA, CDR2 SNTAGT. V lost 0 bases and J 3 bases, leaving 3 bases between the germline ends. CDR3 DNA: TGTGCCAGCAGTGACTCTGTTGGAAACACCATATATTTT. Protein sequence: CASSDSVGNTIYF.

The DNA of the CDR3 is TGCGCCAGCAGCCTAGGGACAGGACTCTCCTACGAGCAGTACTTC. Translating gives CASSLGTGLSYEQYF. The genes are TRBV5-1 and TRBJ2-7; TRBD1 agrees at 8 bases. The CDR3 contains 15 residues. Germline V gene lookup returns CDR1 SGHRS and CDR2 YFSETQ. The trim removed 4 bases at V and 0 bases at J, leaving 6 bases unmatched.

This clonotype has just a few counts. V and J are TRBV13 and TRBJ1-6; D is uncertain. V was clipped by 3 bases and J by 7 bases, with 4 bases between them. This CDR3 contains 12 residues. Germline V lookup: CDR1 PRHDT, CDR2 FYEKMQ (reference sequence). The CDR3 DNA reads as TGTGCCAGCAGCTTGCAGAATTCACCCCTCCACTTT. Its translation is CASSLQNSPLHF.

V usage is TRBV12-3 or TRBV12-4 and J usage is TRBJ2-1; D is uncertain. The CDR3 covers 13 residues. Deletions cut 2 bases from V and 4 bases from J, with 6 bases between. The CDR3 reads CASSLLGYNEQFF. CDR3 DNA: TGTGCCAGCAGTTTACTGGGTTACAATGAGCAGTTCTTC.